This TCR beta chain comes out of a study of cytomegalovirus exposure and HLA in healthy donors. The PCR used 60 Vbeta and 13 Jbeta primers. Here immunoSEQ multiplex PCR was the method, and the copy in TCRdb shows in-frame clones only, minus some. This table holds about 180,000 clones, around 81% found once. Germline assignment: CDR1 SGHVS and CDR2 FNYEAQ. V was clipped by 5 bases and J by 1 base, with 18 bases between them. The CDR3 runs 17 residues. This TCR was recovered from a woman aged 18-35 years in good health and CMV-seropositive. This chain links TRBV7-6 with TRBJ2-1, with D perhaps matching TRBD2 (5 bases). Sequencing was carried out using PBMCs. The DNA of the CDR3 is TGTGCCAGCAGCCTTAGCCAGGTTGAGGGTTCCTACAATGAGCAGTTCTTC. Translated, it gives CASSLSQVEGSYNEQFF.